Below, 8 T cell receptor beta chains from the same sample are listed, as sequenced in a study of T-cell memory formation after mild COVID-19. Each CDR3 protein is one row after TCRdb ran MiXCR on the 5' RACE reads. The table shows about 160,000 distinct CDR3 sequences, with 31% occurring only once. The sample comprised PBMCs or a T cell subset sorted from them (not recorded which). The receptor set was obtained from an adult woman who had mild COVID-19 (a few samples of this study predate the infection). Cell type and time point are not known.

The table lists this clonotype with a few counts. The chain couples TRBV20-1 to TRBJ2-3, with D uncertain. The CDR3 runs 12 residues. CDR1 is DFQATT, CDR2 SNEGSKA, per germline (reference sequence). Trimming removed 4 bases at V and 4 bases at J, with 9 bases between. CDR3 sequence (DNA): TGCAGTGCTATCCTTCCCCCAGATACGCAGTATTTT. It is translated as CSAILPPDTQYF.

This clonotype has a handful of counts. V is TRBV5-1 and J is TRBJ2-2; the match to TRBD1 covers 7 bases. Germline CDR1 SGHRS, CDR2 YFSETQ. V shed 3 bases, J shed 6 bases, and the junction held 14 bases outside the gene matches. The CDR3 spans 17 residues. CDR3 DNA: TGCGCCAGCAGCTGGGTTAAGGGGACAGTCTTCGCCGGGGAGCTGTTTTTT. Protein: CASSWVKGTVFAGELFF.

This rearrangement joins TRBV29-1 to TRBJ2-1; D ambiguous. Germline lookup yields CDR1 SQVTM and CDR2 ANQGSEA. The CDR3 length is 14 residues. Between the trimmed V and J ends, which lost 6 bases and 3 bases, there was a span of 15 bases. This chain's CDR3 is CSVGPPSVYNEQFF. The CDR3, as DNA: TGCAGCGTAGGACCCCCGAGTGTCTACAATGAGCAGTTCTTC.

The CDR3 sequence: CAWTARGHTNQPQHF. CDR3 in DNA: TGTGCCTGGACCGCCAGGGGACACACTAATCAGCCCCAGCATTTT. The V call is TRBV30, the J call TRBJ1-5; weak D call: TRBD1 (6 bases). V shed 4 bases and J shed 4 bases, with 17 bases lying between them. This CDR3 has 15 amino acids. Germline CDR1 is GTSNPN and CDR2 is SVGIG (reference sequence).

The chain carries TRBV7-9 and TRBJ2-5, with TRBD1 matching 8 bases. V trimming: 4 bases; J trimming: 3 bases; junction bases outside the gene matches: 4. Germline-derived CDR1 and CDR2 are SEHNR and FQNEAQ (reference sequence). This CDR3 is 14 amino acids long. The CDR3 coding sequence is TGTGCCAGCAGCTCCAGGGGGCGCAAAGAGACCCAGTACTTC. Residues: CASSSRGRKETQYF.

The V gene is TRBV7-2, the J gene TRBJ2-1; D gene ambiguous. The germline V gene has CDR1 SGHTA and CDR2 FQGNSA. The CDR3 has 13 amino acids. Trimming cost V 5 bases and J 9 bases, with 14 bases left between them. The CDR3 nucleotides read TGTGCCAGCAGCATCCGCGTAGCCGGTGAGCAGTTCTTC. It encodes CASSIRVAGEQFF.

This clonotype was counted only a few times. The J gene is TRBJ2-7, the V gene TRBV28, with D uncertain. Germline CDR1 MDHEN, CDR2 SYDVKM. Trimming removed 3 bases at V and 3 bases at J, with 6 bases between. This CDR3 region has 12 residues. The CDR3 sequence is CASSFADYEQYF. CDR3 DNA: TGTGCCAGCAGTTTCGCGGACTACGAGCAGTACTTC. The complete variable domain, with remaining parts taken from reference TRBV28 and TRBJ2-7, reads DVKVTQSSRYLVKRTGEKVFLECVQDMDHENMFWYRQDPGLGLRLIYFSYDVKMKEKGDIPEGYSVSREKKERFSLILESASTNQTSMYLCASSFADYEQYFGPGTRLTVT.

V usage is TRBV13 and J usage is TRBJ1-1; D gene ambiguous. V dropped 5 bases and J dropped 0 bases, with 10 bases sitting between them. Germline lookup yields CDR1 PRHDT and CDR2 FYEKMQ (reference sequence). The CDR3 spans 14 residues. CDR3 coding DNA: TGTGCCAGCAGCCGTAAGGGTCTGAACACTGAAGCTTTCTTT. It is translated as CASSRKGLNTEAFF.